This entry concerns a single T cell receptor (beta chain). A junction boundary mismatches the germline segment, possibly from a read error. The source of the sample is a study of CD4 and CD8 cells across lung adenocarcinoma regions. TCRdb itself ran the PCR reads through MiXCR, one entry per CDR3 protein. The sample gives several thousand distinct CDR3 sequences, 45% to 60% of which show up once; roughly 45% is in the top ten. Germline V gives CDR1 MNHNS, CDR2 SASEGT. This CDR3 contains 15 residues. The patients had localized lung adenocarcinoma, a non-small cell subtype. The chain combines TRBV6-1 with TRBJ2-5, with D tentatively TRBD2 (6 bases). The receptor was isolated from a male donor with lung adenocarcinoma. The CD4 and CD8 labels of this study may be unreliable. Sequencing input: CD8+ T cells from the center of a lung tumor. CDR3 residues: CARSDGWRDQETQYF. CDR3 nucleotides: TGTGCCAGGAGTGACGGGTGGCGGGACCAAGAGACGCAGTACTTC.